These T cell receptor beta chains were read from a single sample in a study of T cell responses to AZD1222 COVID-19 vaccine. Profiled with immunoSEQ multiplex PCR; TCRdb holds only in-frame clones, not every one. The data hold 80,000 or so clones, with about 85% observed a single time. Material: peripheral blood, obtained on day 0 of AZD1222 vaccination. All receptors derive from an adult in good health. Both conserved end residues are part of each CDR3. Fields, in order: J gene, clone size, V gene, D gene, CDR3 protein, CDR3 DNA. D genes are given only for firm matches. The size field is filled for only some rows; it gives once, few, many or a size class.

TRBJ2-3	NA	TRBV7-6	TRBD2	CASSLASGRPDTQYF	TGTGCCAGCAGCCTGGCTAGCGGGAGGCCAGATACGCAGTATTTT
TRBJ2-7	few	TRBV6-5	NA	CASSYGGGSYEQYF	TGTGCCAGCAGTTACGGAGGGGGCTCCTACGAGCAGTACTTC
TRBJ1-1	NA	TRBV5-1	TRBD1	CASRPGTANTEAFF	TGCGCCAGCAGGCCCGGGACAGCGAACACTGAAGCTTTCTTT
TRBJ2-7	NA	TRBV5-1	NA	CASSLGTGPITYEQYF	TGCGCCAGCAGCCTGGGGACGGGACCCATCACCTACGAGCAGTACTTC
TRBJ1-3	NA	TRBV18	NA	CASSDRDILSGNTIYF	TGTGCCAGCTCCGACCGAGACATCCTTTCTGGAAACACCATATATTTT
TRBJ2-5	NA	TRBV5-4	TRBD2	CASSLRLAVQETQYF	TGTGCCAGCAGCTTGAGGCTAGCGGTACAAGAGACCCAGTACTTC
TRBJ1-1	NA	TRBV12-3/TRBV12-4	NA	CASSFENTEAFF	TGTGCCAGCAGTTTCGAGAACACTGAAGCTTTCTTT
TRBJ2-7	NA	TRBV7-3	TRBD1	CASSVPGTGAGEQYF	TGTGCCAGCAGCGTCCCCGGGACAGGGGCAGGAGAGCAGTACTTC
TRBJ2-7	few	TRBV6-5	TRBD1	CASRRGQGSYEQYF	TGTGCCAGCAGGCGTGGACAGGGTTCCTACGAGCAGTACTTC
TRBJ1-5	NA	TRBV18	NA	CASSPSGTGASNQPQHF	TGTGCCAGCTCACCATCAGGGACCGGAGCTAGCAATCAGCCCCAGCATTTT
TRBJ1-5	NA	TRBV5-1	NA	CASSLAGQDHQPQHF	TGCGCCAGCAGCTTGGCCGGGCAGGATCATCAGCCCCAGCATTTT
TRBJ2-7	NA	TRBV6-5	NA	CASSTAGTGPYEQYF	TGTGCCAGCAGTACTGCCGGGACGGGCCCCTACGAGCAGTACTTC
TRBJ2-2	NA	TRBV10-3	NA	CAISEVLGRAGELFF	TGTGCCATCAGTGAGGTGTTAGGGCGGGCCGGGGAGCTGTTTTTT
TRBJ2-1	once	TRBV7-3	TRBD2	CASSLSGTSGSGNEQFF	TGTGCCAGCAGCTTAAGCGGGACTAGCGGGAGCGGGAATGAGCAGTTCTTC
TRBJ1-5	NA	TRBV6-2/TRBV6-3	NA	CASSLNSNQPQHF	TGTGCCAGCAGTCTGAATAGCAATCAGCCCCAGCATTTT
TRBJ2-1	NA	TRBV7-9	TRBD2	CASSFVGTSGDRNEQFF	TGTGCCAGCAGCTTCGTAGGGACTAGCGGGGATAGGAATGAGCAGTTCTTC
TRBJ2-1	once	TRBV25-1	NA	CASSEWDEQFF	TGTGCCAGCAGTGAATGGGACGAGCAGTTCTTC
TRBJ2-3	once	TRBV10-1	NA	CASGGSSTDTQYF	TGCGCCAGCGGGGGATCTAGCACAGATACGCAGTATTTT
TRBJ2-3	once	TRBV7-9	TRBD2	CASSFGTSGSENTQYF	TGTGCCAGCAGCTTTGGGACTAGCGGGAGTGAAAATACGCAGTATTTT
TRBJ2-7	NA	TRBV28	TRBD2	CASSSLAGVPYEQYF	TGTGCCAGCAGCTCACTAGCGGGAGTCCCCTACGAGCAGTACTTC
TRBJ1-2	NA	TRBV29-1	TRBD1	CSVKGRQGTF	TGCAGCGTAAAGGGGAGACAGGGGACCTTC
TRBJ2-7	NA	TRBV3-1/TRBV3-2	TRBD2	CASSPLGLAGRNEQYF	TGTGCCAGCAGCCCCCTGGGACTAGCGGGAAGGAACGAGCAGTACTTC
TRBJ2-7	NA	TRBV5-4	TRBD2	CASSLGLAGVGEQYF	TGTGCCAGCAGCTTGGGACTAGCGGGAGTAGGGGAGCAGTACTTC
TRBJ1-1	NA	TRBV19	NA	CASKGVVGTGDTEAFF	TGTGCCAGTAAAGGGGTGGTCGGGACGGGGGACACTGAAGCTTTCTTT
TRBJ2-7	NA	TRBV11-2	TRBD2	CASSWGLTSGTSEQYF	TGTGCCAGCAGCTGGGGACTAACTAGCGGGACTAGTGAGCAGTACTTC
TRBJ2-4	NA	TRBV3-1/TRBV3-2	TRBD2	CASSQGLANIAKNIQYF	TGTGCCAGCAGCCAAGGACTAGCGAATATAGCCAAAAACATTCAGTACTTC
TRBJ2-2	NA	TRBV18	NA	CASSSRVTGELFF	TGTGCCAGCTCATCCAGGGTCACCGGGGAGCTGTTTTTT
TRBJ2-4	NA	TRBV24-1	NA	CATSGDGNIQYF	TGTGCCACCAGTGGTGACGGAAACATTCAGTACTTC
TRBJ2-3	NA	TRBV6-5	TRBD2	CASSTSGSRDTQYF	TGTGCCAGCAGCACTAGCGGGAGTCGGGATACGCAGTATTTT
TRBJ1-5	NA	TRBV28	NA	CASSLSGLYQPQHF	TGTGCCAGCAGTTTATCCGGGCTTTATCAGCCCCAGCATTTT
TRBJ2-3	NA	TRBV6-1	NA	CASSERPFDTDTQYF	TGTGCCAGCAGTGAGCGGCCCTTCGACACAGATACGCAGTATTTT
TRBJ1-5	NA	TRBV19	NA	CASSITRTWPEPQHF	TGTGCCAGTAGTATAACCCGGACTTGGCCGGAGCCCCAGCATTTT
TRBJ2-7	NA	TRBV7-2	NA	CASSFYVASYEQYF	TGTGCCAGCAGCTTTTATGTAGCATCCTACGAGCAGTACTTC